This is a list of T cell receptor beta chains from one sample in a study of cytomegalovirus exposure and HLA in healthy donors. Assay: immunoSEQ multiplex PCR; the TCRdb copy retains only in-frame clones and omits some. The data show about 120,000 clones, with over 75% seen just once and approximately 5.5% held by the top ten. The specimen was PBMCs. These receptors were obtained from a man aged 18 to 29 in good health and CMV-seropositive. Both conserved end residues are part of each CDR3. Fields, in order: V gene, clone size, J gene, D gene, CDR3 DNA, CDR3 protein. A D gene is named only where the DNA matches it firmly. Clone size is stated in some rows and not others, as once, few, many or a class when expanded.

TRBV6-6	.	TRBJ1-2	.	TGTGCCAGCGGAGAGACAGGAGTTTATGGCTACACCTTC	CASGETGVYGYTF
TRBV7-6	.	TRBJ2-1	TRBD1	TGTGCCAGCAAGGGGGCAGATGAGCAGTTCTTC	CASKGADEQFF
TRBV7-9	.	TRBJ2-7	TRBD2	TGTGCCAGCAGCTTAGGTAGCGGGAGGGCCTACGAGCAGTACTTC	CASSLGSGRAYEQYF
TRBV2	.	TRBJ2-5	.	TGTGCCAGCAGTGGACAGTACCAGTACTTC	CASSGQYQYF
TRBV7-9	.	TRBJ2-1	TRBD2	TGTGCCAGCAGCTTAGCGCCACTAGCGAGCGACAATGAGCAGTTCTTC	CASSLAPLASDNEQFF
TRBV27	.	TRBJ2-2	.	TGTGCCAGCAGCAGTAACACACCCGGGGAGCTGTTTTTT	CASSSNTPGELFF
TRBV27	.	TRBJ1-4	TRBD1	TGTGCCAGCAGTCGGGACAGAAATAATGAAAAACTGTTTTTT	CASSRDRNNEKLFF
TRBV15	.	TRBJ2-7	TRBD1	TGTGCCACCAGCAGGGGACAGGGGGGAACCTACGAGCAGTACTTC	CATSRGQGGTYEQYF
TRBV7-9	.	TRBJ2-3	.	TGTGCCAGCAGCCTGTGGGGGACTACAGATACGCAGTATTTT	CASSLWGTTDTQYF
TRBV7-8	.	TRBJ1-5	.	TGTGCCAGCAGCTTAGGGGGACAAGACTTCAATCAGCCCCAGCATTTT	CASSLGGQDFNQPQHF
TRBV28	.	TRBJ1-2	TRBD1	TGTGCCAGCAGTTCAACGGACAGGGACTATGGCTACACCTTC	CASSSTDRDYGYTF
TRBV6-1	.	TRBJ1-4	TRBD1	TGTGCCAGCGGCACGGGACAGATTAATGAAAAACTGTTTTTT	CASGTGQINEKLFF
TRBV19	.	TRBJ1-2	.	TGTGCCAGTAGTATAGCCGGACAGTTTTATGGCTACACCTTC	CASSIAGQFYGYTF
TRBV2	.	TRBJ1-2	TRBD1	TGTGCCAGCAGTGACAGGGGGTATTATGGCTACACCTTC	CASSDRGYYGYTF
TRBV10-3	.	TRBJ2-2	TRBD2	TGTGCCATCAGTGACAGCGGGGAGGACACCGGGGAGCTGTTTTTT	CAISDSGEDTGELFF
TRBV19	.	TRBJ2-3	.	TGTGCCAGTGCGACGGGACAGACTAGCGCAGATACGCAGTATTTT	CASATGQTSADTQYF
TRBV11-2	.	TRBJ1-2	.	TGTGCCAGCAGCTCGGGGGGAAACTATGGCTACACCTTC	CASSSGGNYGYTF
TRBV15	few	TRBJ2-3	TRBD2	TGTGCCACCAGCAGACTAGCGGGAGGGCCTGATACGCAGTATTTT	CATSRLAGGPDTQYF
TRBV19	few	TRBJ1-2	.	TGTGCCAGTGGGGGTAATCGGGGGACGGCGGGCTACACCTTC	CASGGNRGTAGYTF
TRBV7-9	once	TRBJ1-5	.	TGTGCCAGCAGCTTAGGATCAGCGGGGGGCCATCAGCCCCAGCATTTT	CASSLGSAGGHQPQHF
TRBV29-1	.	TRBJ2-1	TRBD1	TGCAGCGTTACGCCAACAGGGGCCCGGAACAATGAGCAGTTCTTC	CSVTPTGARNNEQFF
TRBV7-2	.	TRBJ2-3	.	TGTGCCAGCAGCTTAGCGGTGGGAGAGCCAGATACGCAGTATTTT	CASSLAVGEPDTQYF
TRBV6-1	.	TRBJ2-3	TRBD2	TGTGCCAGCAGCCCTCTAGCGGGGGGGCTGGATACGCAGTATTTT	CASSPLAGGLDTQYF
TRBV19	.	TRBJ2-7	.	TGTGCCAGTAGTGCAGGACTTAGCTCCTACGAGCAGTACTTC	CASSAGLSSYEQYF
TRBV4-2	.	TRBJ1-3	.	TGTGCCAGCAGCCAAGATCCGGGGGAAGGGGCGAAGCGAAACACCATATATTTT	CASSQDPGEGAKRNTIYF
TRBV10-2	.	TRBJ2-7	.	TGCGCCAGCAGTGAAACCTTTGGGACACTTTTTCTCTACGAGCAGTACTTC	CASSETFGTLFLYEQYF
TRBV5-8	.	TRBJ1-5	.	TGTGCCAGCAGCTTGCAGGGGCTATTCGGCAATCAGCCCCAGCATTTT	CASSLQGLFGNQPQHF
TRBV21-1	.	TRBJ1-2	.	TGTGCCAGCAGCCCCCTCAAGCCCGGGACACCCTATGGCTACACCTTC	CASSPLKPGTPYGYTF
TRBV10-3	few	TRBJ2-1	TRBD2	TGTGCCATCAGCCAGACTAGCGGTTACAATGAGCAGTTCTTC	CAISQTSGYNEQFF
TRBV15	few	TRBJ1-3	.	TGTGCCACCAGTCCTCGGGGGTCTGGAAACACCATATATTTT	CATSPRGSGNTIYF
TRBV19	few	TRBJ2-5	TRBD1	TGTGCCAGTCGCAGGGGACAGGGTATGTGGCAAGAGACCCAGTACTTC	CASRRGQGMWQETQYF
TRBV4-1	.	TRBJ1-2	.	TGCGCCAGCAGCCTAATCCATCTCGGGTCTTATGGCTACACCTTC	CASSLIHLGSYGYTF
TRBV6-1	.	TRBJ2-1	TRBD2	TGTGCCAGCAGTGAAATATTTTGGGAACTTGGGGGGGGTGAGCAGTTCTTC	CASSEIFWELGGGEQFF
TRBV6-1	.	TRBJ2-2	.	TGTGCCAGCACGGAGGGCTCGAACACCGGGGAGCTGTTTTTT	CASTEGSNTGELFF
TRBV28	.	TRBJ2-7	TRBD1	TGTGCCAGCAGTTTATCTCCGGGACAGTCCGACCCCGAGCAGTACTTC	CASSLSPGQSDPEQYF
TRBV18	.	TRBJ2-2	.	TGTGCCAGCTCACCGACAGAGGCACCGAACACCGGGGAGCTGTTTTTT	CASSPTEAPNTGELFF
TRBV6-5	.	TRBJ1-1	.	TGTGCCAGCAGTACCGGGAGAGAAGCTTTCTTT	CASSTGREAFF
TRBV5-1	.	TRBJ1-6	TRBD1	TGCGCCAGCAGTTCGCCGGGACAGGCGCCGTCTTCGGATTCACCCCTCCACTTT	CASSSPGQAPSSDSPLHF
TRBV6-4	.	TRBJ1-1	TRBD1	TGTGCCAGCAGTCCCGACAGGGCCACTGAAGCTTTCTTT	CASSPDRATEAFF
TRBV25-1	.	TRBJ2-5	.	TGTGCCAGCAGTGATACCAGACTAGTTGGGGAGACCCAGTACTTC	CASSDTRLVGETQYF
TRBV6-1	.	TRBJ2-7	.	TGTGCCAGCAGTGAAATCCGGGAGAAGCAGTACTTC	CASSEIREKQYF
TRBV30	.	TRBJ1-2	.	TGTGCCTGGAGTCGCTCCCGACAGCGACCTAACTATGGCTACACCTTC	CAWSRSRQRPNYGYTF
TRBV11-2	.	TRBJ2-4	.	TGTGCCAGCAGCCTAACTCTCTTGACCAAAAACATTCAGTACTTC	CASSLTLLTKNIQYF
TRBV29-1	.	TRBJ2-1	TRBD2	TGCAGCGCCTCGGGACTAGCGGACAATGAGCAGTTCTTC	CSASGLADNEQFF
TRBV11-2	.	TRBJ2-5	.	TGTGCCAGCGAACCGGTAGGACAGCAAGAGACCCAGTACTTC	CASEPVGQQETQYF
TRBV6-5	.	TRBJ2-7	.	TGTGCCAGCAGTTACTCTAAAAACCCAAGCTACGAGCAGTACTTC	CASSYSKNPSYEQYF
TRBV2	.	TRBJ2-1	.	TGTGCCCGAAACGCCGAACAGGGCCTAAACTACAATGAGCAGTTCTTC	CARNAEQGLNYNEQFF
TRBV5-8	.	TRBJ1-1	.	TGTGCCAGCAGCTTGGCCCTCCTCGCAGACTTCATGAACACTGAAGCTTTCTTT	CASSLALLADFMNTEAFF
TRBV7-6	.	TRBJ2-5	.	TGTGCCAGCAGCTCCTACCAAGAGACCCAGTACTTC	CASSSYQETQYF
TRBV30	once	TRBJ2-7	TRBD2	TGTGCCTGGAGGGCCTTATCGGTACAGCGGGAAGACCAGTACTTC	CAWRALSVQREDQYF
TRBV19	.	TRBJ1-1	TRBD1	TGTGCCAGTAGTGCGACAGGGTACACTGAAGCTTTCTTT	CASSATGYTEAFF
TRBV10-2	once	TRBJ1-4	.	TGCGCCAGCAGAGCAGGGAGGAATGAAAAACTGTTTTTT	CASRAGRNEKLFF